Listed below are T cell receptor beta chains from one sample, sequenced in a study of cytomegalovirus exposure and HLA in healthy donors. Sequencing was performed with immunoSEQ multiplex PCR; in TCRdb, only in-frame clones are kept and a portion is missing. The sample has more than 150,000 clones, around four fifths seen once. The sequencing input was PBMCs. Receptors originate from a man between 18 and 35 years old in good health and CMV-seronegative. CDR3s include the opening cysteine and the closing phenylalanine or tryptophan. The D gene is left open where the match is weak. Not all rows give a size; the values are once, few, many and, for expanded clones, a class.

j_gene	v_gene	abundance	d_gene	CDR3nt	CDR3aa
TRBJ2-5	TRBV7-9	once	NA	TGTGCCAGCAGCTTGGCCCGAACTTCTACCAGGGAGACCCAGTACTTC	CASSLARTSTRETQYF
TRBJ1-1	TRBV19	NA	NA	TGTGCCAGTAGTAAATACGGGGAAGACACTGAAGCTTTCTTT	CASSKYGEDTEAFF
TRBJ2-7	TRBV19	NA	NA	TGTGCCAGTAGTATGGGACACGGCTACGAGCAGTACTTC	CASSMGHGYEQYF
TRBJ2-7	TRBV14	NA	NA	TGTGCCAGCAGCTCGAATAGGCAACCGGGCTACGAGCAGTACTTC	CASSSNRQPGYEQYF
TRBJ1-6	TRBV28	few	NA	TGTGCCAGCAGTCCCCGATCGAGCTCCTATAATTCACCCCTCCACTTT	CASSPRSSSYNSPLHF
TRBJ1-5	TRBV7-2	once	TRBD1	TGTGCCAGCAGCTTAAGGGACAGGGGGGCCGCTCAGCCCCAGCATTTT	CASSLRDRGAAQPQHF
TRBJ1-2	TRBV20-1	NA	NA	TGCAGTGGGGCCCTCGGCTACACCTTC	CSGALGYTF
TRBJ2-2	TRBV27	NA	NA	TGTGCCAGCTCCATCGAGTTGGTCTCCGGGGAGCTGTTTTTT	CASSIELVSGELFF
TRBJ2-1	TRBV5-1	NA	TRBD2	TGCGCCAGCAGCTCTATGACTAGCGGGAGACGGAATGAGCAGTTCTTC	CASSSMTSGRRNEQFF
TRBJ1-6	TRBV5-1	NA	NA	TGCGCCAGCAGCTTGGGACAGGAAAATTCACCCCTCCACTTT	CASSLGQENSPLHF
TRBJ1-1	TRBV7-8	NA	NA	TGTGCCAGCAGCTTAGATGGGGCAGTGAGGTCCACTGAAGCTTTCTTT	CASSLDGAVRSTEAFF
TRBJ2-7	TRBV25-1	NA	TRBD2	TGTGCCAGCAGTGAATGGAACGGGGGCGGGAGGGCGAGAGAGCAGTACTTC	CASSEWNGGGRAREQYF
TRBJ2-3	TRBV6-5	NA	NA	TGTGCCAGCAGTTACTCCACGGGGGACACAGATACGCAGTATTTT	CASSYSTGDTDTQYF
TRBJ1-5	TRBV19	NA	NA	TGTGCCAGTAGCCGACAGACCGGCAATCAGCCCCAGCATTTT	CASSRQTGNQPQHF
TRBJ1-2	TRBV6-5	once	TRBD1	TGTGCCAGCCGGCAGGGGGCTTATGGCTACACCTTC	CASRQGAYGYTF
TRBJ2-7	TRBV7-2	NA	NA	TGTGCCAGCAGCCGGACTCTCCCCTCCTACGAGCAGTACTTC	CASSRTLPSYEQYF
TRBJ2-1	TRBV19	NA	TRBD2	TGTGCCAGTAGTTCGGGCCCCGGACTAGCGGGATGGGAGCAGTTCTTC	CASSSGPGLAGWEQFF
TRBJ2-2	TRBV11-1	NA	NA	TGTGCCAGCAGAAGACAGAACACCGGGGAGCTGTTTTTT	CASRRQNTGELFF
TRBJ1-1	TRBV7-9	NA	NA	TGTGCCAGCAGCTTCGGACAATCGAACACTGAAGCTTTCTTT	CASSFGQSNTEAFF
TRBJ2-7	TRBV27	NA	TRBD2	TGTGCCAGCAGTTTAGCGGGGGGCTACGAGCAGTACTTC	CASSLAGGYEQYF
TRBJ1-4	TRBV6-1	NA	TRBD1	TGTGCCAGCGTACTACCAGGACAGGGGGATGAAAAACTGTTTTTT	CASVLPGQGDEKLFF
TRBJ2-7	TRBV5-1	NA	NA	TGCGCCAGCAGCTTGGAGGGGGTTTCGTCCTACGAGCAGTACTTC	CASSLEGVSSYEQYF
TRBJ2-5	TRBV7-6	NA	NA	TGTGCCAGCAGCCACCGACAGGATCGAGAGACCCAGTACTTC	CASSHRQDRETQYF
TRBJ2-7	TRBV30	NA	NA	TGTGCCTGGAGTGTTGGGGCCCCTACCTACGAGCAGTACTTC	CAWSVGAPTYEQYF
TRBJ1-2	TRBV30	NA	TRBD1	TGTGCCTGGAGTGCCCTGACAGGGTTTGGCTACACCTTC	CAWSALTGFGYTF
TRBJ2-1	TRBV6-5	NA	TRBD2	TGTGCCAGCAGTTACGTGGCGGGAGAGGCTGAGCAGTTCTTC	CASSYVAGEAEQFF
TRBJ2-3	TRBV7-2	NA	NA	TGTGCCAGCAGCTTAGGCGGGGCAAGCACAGATACGCAGTATTTT	CASSLGGASTDTQYF
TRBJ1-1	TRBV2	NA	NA	TGTGCCAGCTTCCCCCCGACTGAAGCTTTCTTT	CASFPPTEAFF
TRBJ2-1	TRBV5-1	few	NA	TGCGCCAGCAGCTGGGGTGGACAAGGATCTTACAATGAGCAGTTCTTC	CASSWGGQGSYNEQFF
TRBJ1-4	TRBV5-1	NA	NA	TGCGCCAGCAGCCTCTGGACAGTCCCTGGGGAAAAACTGTTTTTT	CASSLWTVPGEKLFF
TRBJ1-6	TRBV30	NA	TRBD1	TGTGCCTGGAAGCCTGGGGACAGGGATAATTCACCCCTCCACTTT	CAWKPGDRDNSPLHF
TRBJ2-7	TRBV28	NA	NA	TGTGCCAGCAGCGTGGGGGGGCTGACCTACGAGCAGTACTTC	CASSVGGLTYEQYF
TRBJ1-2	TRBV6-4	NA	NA	TGTGCCAGCAGTAGGGGCGCCGGCTATGGCTACACCTTC	CASSRGAGYGYTF
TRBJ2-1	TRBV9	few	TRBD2	TGTGCCAGCAGCGTAGGGACTAGCGGGCTTAGCTCCTACAATGAGCAGTTCTTC	CASSVGTSGLSSYNEQFF
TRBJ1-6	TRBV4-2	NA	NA	TGTGCCAGCAGCCAAGGGACAGTAAATTCACCCCTCCACTTT	CASSQGTVNSPLHF
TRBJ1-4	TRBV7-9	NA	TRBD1	TGTGCCAGCAGCCAATACGGACAGGTATCATATGAAAAACTGTTTTTT	CASSQYGQVSYEKLFF
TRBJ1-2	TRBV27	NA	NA	TGTGCCAGCAGCAGATCCTTTAACTATGGCTACACCTTC	CASSRSFNYGYTF
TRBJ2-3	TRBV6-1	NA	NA	TGTGCCAGCAGTTCCGCGGGTACCGGAGATACGCAGTATTTT	CASSSAGTGDTQYF
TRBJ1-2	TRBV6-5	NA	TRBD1	TGTGCCAGCAGTTACTCCGAGGGGGCGGACTATGGCTACACCTTC	CASSYSEGADYGYTF
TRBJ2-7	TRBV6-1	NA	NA	TGTGCCAGCTCTACTGCCGGGAGCTCCTACGAGCAGTACTTC	CASSTAGSSYEQYF
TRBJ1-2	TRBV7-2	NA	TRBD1	TGTGCCAGCAGTCAAGGGGGCTGTGGCTACACCTTC	CASSQGGCGYTF
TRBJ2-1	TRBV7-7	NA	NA	TGTGCTAGCAGCCCCCAGGGGAGGGTTTTTTTCTTC	CASSPQGRVFFF
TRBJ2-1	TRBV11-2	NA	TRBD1	TGTGCCAGCAGCTTAGACCGGGACAGGGTAGGCAATGAGCAGTTCTTC	CASSLDRDRVGNEQFF
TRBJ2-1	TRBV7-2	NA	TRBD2	TGTGCCAGCAGCTTAGAGGTTAGCGGGAGGAATGAGCAGTTCTTC	CASSLEVSGRNEQFF
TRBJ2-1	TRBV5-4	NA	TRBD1	TGTGCCAGCAGCCAGTACAGGGGGATAGGGAATGAGCAGTTCTTC	CASSQYRGIGNEQFF
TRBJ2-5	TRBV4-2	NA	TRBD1	TGTGCCAGCAGCCAAGGCTACCGTAGGACAGGTCTAAAGGGGGAGACCCAGTACTTC	CASSQGYRRTGLKGETQYF
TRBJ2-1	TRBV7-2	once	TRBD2	TGTGCCAGCAGCTTGGTCGTTGGGGGGGCCTACAATGAGCAGTTCTTC	CASSLVVGGAYNEQFF
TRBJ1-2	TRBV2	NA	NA	TGTGCCAGCCACCTCCCCTCCGGCAGGGACTATGGCTACACCTTC	CASHLPSGRDYGYTF
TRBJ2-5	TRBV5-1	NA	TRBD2	TGCGCCAGCAGCTTTAGCGGGGGGCCGGGACAAGAGACCCAGTACTTC	CASSFSGGPGQETQYF
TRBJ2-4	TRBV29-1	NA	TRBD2	TGCAGCGCATCTAAGAGCGGGGGGTCTCTAGCCAAAAACATTCAGTACTTC	CSASKSGGSLAKNIQYF